The subject of this entry is one T cell receptor (beta chain). The method was immunoSEQ multiplex PCR; TCRdb's version includes in-frame clones alone and lacks a portion of them. The data hold 100,000 or so clones, with 75% to 90% observed a single time. This record comes from a study of blood T cell repertoires in COVID-19. Overall study context: The cDNA or gDNA used as material had been derived from T cells, B-cell-depleted T cells, or PBMCs.

Source material: peripheral blood. This receptor was identified in a human donor in a cohort sampled during active COVID-19.

The CDR3 loop is CAWSVWGTGSSYEQYF. CDR3 sequence (DNA): TGTGCCTGGAGTGTATGGGGGACAGGGTCCTCCTACGAGCAGTACTTC. The V call is TRBV30, the J call TRBJ2-7, with 9 bases lining up with TRBD1. Trimming took 0 bases from V and 0 from J; bases not matched to a gene: 6. From germline, CDR1 is GTSNPN and CDR2 SVGIG (reference sequence). This CDR3 region has 16 residues.